One T cell receptor (beta chain) is described in this entry. The source of the sample is a study of blood T cell repertoires in COVID-19. The CDR3 spans 16 residues. Looked up from germline, CDR1 is SGHNT and CDR2 is YYREEE (reference sequence). The V and J ends lost 3 bases and 10 bases, in that order; junction bases with no gene match: 17. The assay was immunoSEQ multiplex PCR, and TCRdb's table has in-frame clones only and misses some. Of approximately 81,000 clones in the sample, 80% to 90% were seen once. The receptor's source is a woman between 50 and 59 years old with acute COVID-19. Specimen: PBMCs or T cells enriched from blood (not recorded which). V is TRBV5-4 and J is TRBJ1-1; 8 bases fit TRBD1. CDR3 sequence reads: CASSSGSGQEHLGAFF. The CDR3 nucleotides are TGTGCCAGCAGCTCAGGATCGGGACAGGAGCACTTAGGAGCTTTCTTT.